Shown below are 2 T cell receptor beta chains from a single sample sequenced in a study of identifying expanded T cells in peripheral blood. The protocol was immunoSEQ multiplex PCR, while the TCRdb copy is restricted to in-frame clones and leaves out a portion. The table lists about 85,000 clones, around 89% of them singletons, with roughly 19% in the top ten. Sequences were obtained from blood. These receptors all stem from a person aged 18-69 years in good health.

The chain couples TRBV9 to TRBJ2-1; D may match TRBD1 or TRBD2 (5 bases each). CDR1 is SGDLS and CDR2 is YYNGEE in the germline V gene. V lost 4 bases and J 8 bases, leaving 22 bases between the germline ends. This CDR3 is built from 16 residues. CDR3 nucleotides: TGTGCCAGCAGCCGGCGATCAGGTGCATGGGGGTATGAGCAGTTCTTC. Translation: CASSRRSGAWGYEQFF.

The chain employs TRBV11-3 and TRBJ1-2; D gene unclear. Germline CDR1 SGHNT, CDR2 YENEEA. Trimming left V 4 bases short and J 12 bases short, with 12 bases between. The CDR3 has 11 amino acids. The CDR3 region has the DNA TGTGCCAGCAGCTCGCTACTCGGGGACACCTTC. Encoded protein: CASSSLLGDTF.